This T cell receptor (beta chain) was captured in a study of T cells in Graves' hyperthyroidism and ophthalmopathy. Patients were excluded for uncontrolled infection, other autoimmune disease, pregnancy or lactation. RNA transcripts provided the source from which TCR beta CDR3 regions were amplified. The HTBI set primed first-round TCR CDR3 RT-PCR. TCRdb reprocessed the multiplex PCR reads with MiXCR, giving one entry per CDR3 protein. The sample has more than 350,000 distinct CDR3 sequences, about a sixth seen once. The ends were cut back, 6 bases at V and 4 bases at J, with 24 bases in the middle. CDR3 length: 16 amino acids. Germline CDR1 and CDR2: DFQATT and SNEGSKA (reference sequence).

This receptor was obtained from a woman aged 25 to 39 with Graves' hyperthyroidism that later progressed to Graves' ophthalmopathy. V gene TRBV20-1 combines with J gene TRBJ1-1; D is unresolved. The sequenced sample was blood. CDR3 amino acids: CSAPDHLGREGTEAFF. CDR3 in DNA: TGCAGTGCCCCAGACCACCTTGGAAGGGAGGGCACTGAAGCTTTCTTT.